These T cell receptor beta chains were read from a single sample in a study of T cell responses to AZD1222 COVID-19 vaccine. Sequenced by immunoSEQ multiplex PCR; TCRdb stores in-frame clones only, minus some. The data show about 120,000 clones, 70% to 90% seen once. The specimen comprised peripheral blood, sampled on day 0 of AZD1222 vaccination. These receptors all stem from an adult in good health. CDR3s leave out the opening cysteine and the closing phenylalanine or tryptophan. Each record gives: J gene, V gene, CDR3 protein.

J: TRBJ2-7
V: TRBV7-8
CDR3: ASSLAGSKGEQY

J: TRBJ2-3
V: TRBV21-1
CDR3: ASSKSSPGGGTDTQY

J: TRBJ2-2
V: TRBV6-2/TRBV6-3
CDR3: ASSWTGRTGELF

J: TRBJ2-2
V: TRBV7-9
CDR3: ASSSLHLGTGELF

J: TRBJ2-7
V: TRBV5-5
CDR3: ASSLGPGTDTYEQY

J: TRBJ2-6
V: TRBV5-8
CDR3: ASSSHGDSHSGANVLT

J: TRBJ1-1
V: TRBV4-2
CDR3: ASSQDQAGVSTEAF

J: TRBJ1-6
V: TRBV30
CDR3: AWADRSSYNSPLH

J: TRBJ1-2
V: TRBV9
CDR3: ASSVEEGGGYT

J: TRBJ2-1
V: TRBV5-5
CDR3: ASSSSSEEYNEQF

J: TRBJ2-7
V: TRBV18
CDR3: ASSLTKDRVNEQY

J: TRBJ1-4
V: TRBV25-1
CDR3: ASSAQGLLKLF

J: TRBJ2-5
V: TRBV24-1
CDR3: ATSGGSQETQY

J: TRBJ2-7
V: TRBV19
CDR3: ASSFTGTGWTYEQY

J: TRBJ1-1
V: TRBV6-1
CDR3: ASSDEARYLNTEAF

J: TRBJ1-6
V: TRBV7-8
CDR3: ASSSLGGDNSPLH

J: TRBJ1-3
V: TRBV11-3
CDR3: ASSNRPDFSGNTIY

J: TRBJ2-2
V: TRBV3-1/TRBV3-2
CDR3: ASSHIPGELF

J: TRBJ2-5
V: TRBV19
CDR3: ASSIITGVETQY

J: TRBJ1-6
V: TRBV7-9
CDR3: ASSPPGQYSPLH

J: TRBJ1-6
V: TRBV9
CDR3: ASSVADGGLGSYNSPLH

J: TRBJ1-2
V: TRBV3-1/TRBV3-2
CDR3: ASSQEIHYGYT

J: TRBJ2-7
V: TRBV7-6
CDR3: ASSLGGGNSYEQY

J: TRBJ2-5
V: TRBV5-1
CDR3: ASSPTGTGGVETQY

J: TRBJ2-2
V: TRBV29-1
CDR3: SVETPFTSGTNTGELF

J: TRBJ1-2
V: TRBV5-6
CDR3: ATNQGRTIGYT

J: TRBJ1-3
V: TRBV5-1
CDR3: ASKARESGNTIY

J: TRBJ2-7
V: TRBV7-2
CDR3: ASSLAGHYEQY

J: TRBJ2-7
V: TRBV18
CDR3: ASSRYVTDAYEQY

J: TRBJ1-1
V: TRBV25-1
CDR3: ATGRHTEAF

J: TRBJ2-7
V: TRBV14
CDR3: ASSQLGLAGGEYEQY

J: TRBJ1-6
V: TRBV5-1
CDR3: ASSQIPGQGNSPLH

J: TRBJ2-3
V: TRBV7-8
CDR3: ASSLVTGSTDTQY